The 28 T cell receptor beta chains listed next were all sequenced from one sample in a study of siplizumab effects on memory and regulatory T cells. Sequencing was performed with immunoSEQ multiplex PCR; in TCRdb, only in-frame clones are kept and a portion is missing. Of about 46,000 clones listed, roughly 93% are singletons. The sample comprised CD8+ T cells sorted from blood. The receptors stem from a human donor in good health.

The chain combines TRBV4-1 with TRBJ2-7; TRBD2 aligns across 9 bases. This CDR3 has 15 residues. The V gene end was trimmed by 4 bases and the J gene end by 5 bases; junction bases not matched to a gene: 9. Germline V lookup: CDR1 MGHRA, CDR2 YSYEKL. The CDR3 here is CASSPLAGVTHEQYF. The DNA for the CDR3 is TGCGCCAGCAGCCCATTAGCGGGAGTCACCCACGAGCAGTACTTC.

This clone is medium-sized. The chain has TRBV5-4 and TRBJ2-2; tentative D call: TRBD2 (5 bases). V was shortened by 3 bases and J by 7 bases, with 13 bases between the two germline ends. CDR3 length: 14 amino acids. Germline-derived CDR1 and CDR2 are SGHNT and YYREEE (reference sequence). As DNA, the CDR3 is TGTGCCAGCAGCTCATGGGAGAGCAGCGGGGAGCTGTTTTTT. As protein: CASSSWESSGELFF.

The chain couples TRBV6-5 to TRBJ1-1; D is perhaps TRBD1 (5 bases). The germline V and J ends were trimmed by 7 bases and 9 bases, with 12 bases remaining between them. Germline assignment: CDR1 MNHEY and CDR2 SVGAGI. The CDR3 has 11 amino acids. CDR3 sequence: CASKKGVKAFF. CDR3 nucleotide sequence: TGTGCCAGCAAAAAAGGGGTGAAAGCTTTCTTT.

CDR3 in DNA: TGTGCCAGCAGCCCAGATCAGGGAGCAACTAATGAAAAACTGTTTTTT. It specifies CASSPDQGATNEKLFF. This chain connects TRBV2 to TRBJ1-4, with a tentative D call TRBD1 (5 bases). The germline V and J ends were trimmed by 6 bases and 0 bases, with 14 bases remaining between them. CDR1 SNHLY and CDR2 FYNNEI come from the germline V gene. The CDR3 sequence is 16 residues long. Combining the CDR3 with reference TRBV2 and TRBJ1-4 gives the whole variable domain EPEVTQTPSHQVTQMGQEVILRCVPISNHLYFYWYRQILGQKVEFLVSFYNNEISEKSEIFDDQFSVERPDGSNFTLKIRSTKLEDSAMYFCASSPDQGATNEKLFFGSGTQLSVL.

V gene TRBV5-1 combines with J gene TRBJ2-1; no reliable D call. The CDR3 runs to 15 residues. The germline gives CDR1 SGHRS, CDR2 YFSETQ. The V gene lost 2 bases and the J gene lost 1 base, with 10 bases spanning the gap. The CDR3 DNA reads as TGCGCCAGCAGCTTTTCAGCTAGTTCCTACAATGAGCAGTTCTTC. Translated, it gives CASSFSASSYNEQFF.

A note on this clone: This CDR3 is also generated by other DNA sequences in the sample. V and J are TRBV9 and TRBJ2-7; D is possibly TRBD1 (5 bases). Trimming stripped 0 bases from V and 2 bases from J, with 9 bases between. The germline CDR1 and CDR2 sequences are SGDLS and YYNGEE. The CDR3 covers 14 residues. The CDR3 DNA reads TGTGCCAGCAGCGTAGGGGGCGGAGCCTACGAGCAGTACTTC. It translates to CASSVGGGAYEQYF.

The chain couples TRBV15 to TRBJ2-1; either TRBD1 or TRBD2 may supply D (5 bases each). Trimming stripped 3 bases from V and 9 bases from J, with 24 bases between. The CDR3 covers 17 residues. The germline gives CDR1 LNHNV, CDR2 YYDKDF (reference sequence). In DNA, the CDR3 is TGTGCCACCAGCAGGTTCCCCCGGGGCGCAGTACCGGGTGAGCAGTTCTTC. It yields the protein CATSRFPRGAVPGEQFF.

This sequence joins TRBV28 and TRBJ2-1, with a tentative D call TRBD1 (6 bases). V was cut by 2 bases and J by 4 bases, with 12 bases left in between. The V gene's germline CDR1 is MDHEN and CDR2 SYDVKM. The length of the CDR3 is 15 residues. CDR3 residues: CASSLRGQLYNEQFF. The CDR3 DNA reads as TGTGCCAGCAGTTTAAGGGGACAACTATACAATGAGCAGTTCTTC.

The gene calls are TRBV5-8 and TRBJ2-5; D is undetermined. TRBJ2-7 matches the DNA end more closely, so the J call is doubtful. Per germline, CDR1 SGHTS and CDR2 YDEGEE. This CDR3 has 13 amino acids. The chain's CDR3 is CASSLRSSYEQYF. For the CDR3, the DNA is TGTGCCAGCAGCTTGCGGAGCTCCTACGAGCAGTACTTC.

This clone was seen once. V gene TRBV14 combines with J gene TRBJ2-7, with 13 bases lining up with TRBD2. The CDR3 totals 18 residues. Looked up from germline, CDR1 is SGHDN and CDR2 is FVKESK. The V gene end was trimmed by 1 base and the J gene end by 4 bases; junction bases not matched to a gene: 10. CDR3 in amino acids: CASSQAEMGLAGPYEQYF. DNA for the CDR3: TGTGCCAGCAGCCAAGCGGAAATGGGACTAGCGGGACCTTACGAGCAGTACTTC.

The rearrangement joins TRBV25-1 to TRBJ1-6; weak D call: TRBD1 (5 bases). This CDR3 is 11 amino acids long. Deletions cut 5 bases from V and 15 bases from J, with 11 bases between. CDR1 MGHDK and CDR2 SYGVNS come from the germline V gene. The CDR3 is CASSRQGFLHF. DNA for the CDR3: TGTGCCAGCAGTCGGCAGGGCTTCCTCCACTTT.

CDR3 region: CASSQVSFSYEQYF. The CDR3 DNA is TGTGCCAGCAGCCAAGTGTCATTCTCCTACGAGCAGTACTTC. This chain links TRBV14 with TRBJ2-7; no definite D call. The V gene lost 1 base and the J gene lost 0 bases, with 7 bases spanning the gap. From germline, CDR1 is SGHDN and CDR2 FVKESK. The CDR3 is 14 residues long. Drawing the rest from reference TRBV14 and TRBJ2-7, the complete variable domain is EAGVTQFPSHSVIEKGQTVTLRCDPISGHDNLYWYRRVMGKEIKFLLHFVKESKQDESGMPNNRFLAERTGGTYSTLKVQPAELEDSGVYFCASSQVSFSYEQYFGPGTRLTVT.

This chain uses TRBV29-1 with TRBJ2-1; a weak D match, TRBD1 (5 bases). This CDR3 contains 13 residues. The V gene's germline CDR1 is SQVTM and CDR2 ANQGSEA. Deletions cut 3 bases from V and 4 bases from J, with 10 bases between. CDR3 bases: TGCAGCGTTGATAGCAGGGATTACAATGAGCAGTTCTTC. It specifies CSVDSRDYNEQFF.

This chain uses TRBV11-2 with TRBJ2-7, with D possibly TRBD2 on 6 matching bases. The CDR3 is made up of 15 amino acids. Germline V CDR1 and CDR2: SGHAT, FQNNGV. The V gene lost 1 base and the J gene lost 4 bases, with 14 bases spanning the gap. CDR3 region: CASSLALGGGYEQYF. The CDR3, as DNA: TGTGCCAGCAGCTTAGCTCTGGGGGGAGGATACGAGCAGTACTTC.

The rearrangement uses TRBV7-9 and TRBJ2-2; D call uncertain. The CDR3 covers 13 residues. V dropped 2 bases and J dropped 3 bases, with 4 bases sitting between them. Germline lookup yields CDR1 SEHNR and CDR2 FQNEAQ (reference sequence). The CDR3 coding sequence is TGTGCCAGCAGCTTAACGGACACCGGGGAGCTGTTTTTT. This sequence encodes CASSLTDTGELFF. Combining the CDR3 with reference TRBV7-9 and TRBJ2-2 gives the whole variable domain DTGVSQNPRHKITKRGQNVTFRCDPISEHNRLYWYRQTLGQGPEFLTYFQNEAQLEKSRLLSDRFSAERPKGSFSTLEIQRTEQGDSAMYLCASSLTDTGELFFGEGSRLTVL.

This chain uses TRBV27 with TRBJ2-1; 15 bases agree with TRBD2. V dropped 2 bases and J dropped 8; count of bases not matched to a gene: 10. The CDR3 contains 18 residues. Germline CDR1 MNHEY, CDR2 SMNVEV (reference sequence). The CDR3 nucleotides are TGTGCCAGCAGTTTAGGGGGGACTAGCGGGAGGAACGGGGATGAGCAGTTCTTC. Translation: CASSLGGTSGRNGDEQFF.

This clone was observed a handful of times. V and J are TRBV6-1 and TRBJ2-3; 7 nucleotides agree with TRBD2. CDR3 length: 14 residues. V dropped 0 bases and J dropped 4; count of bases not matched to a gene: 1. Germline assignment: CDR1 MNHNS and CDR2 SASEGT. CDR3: CASSEAAGPDTQYF. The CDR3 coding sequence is TGTGCCAGCAGTGAAGCAGCGGGACCAGATACGCAGTATTTT.

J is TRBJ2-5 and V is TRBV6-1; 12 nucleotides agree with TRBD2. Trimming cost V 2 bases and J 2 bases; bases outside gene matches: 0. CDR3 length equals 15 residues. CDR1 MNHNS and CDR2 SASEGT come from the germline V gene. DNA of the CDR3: TGTGCCAGCAGTGAACTAGCGGGAGGGCAAGAGACCCAGTACTTC. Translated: CASSELAGGQETQYF.

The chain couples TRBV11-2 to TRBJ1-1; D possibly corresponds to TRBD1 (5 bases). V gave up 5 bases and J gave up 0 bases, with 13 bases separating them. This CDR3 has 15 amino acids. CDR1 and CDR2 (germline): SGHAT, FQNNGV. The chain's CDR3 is CASSPRWGMNTEAFF. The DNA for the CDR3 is TGTGCCAGCAGCCCTCGTTGGGGCATGAACACTGAAGCTTTCTTT.

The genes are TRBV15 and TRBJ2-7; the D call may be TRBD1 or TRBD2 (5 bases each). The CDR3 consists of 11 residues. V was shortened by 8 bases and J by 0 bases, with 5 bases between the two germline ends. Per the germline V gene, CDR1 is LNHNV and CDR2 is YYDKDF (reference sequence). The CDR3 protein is CATGGSYEQYF. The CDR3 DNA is TGTGCCACCGGGGGCTCCTACGAGCAGTACTTC.

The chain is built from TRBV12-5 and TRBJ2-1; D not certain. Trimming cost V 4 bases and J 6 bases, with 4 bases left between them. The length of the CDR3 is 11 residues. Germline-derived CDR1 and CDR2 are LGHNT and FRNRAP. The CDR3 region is CASGWGNEQFF. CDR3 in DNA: TGTGCTAGTGGTTGGGGCAATGAGCAGTTCTTC. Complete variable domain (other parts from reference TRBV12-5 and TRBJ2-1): DARVTQTPRHKVTEMGQEVTMRCQPILGHNTVFWYRQTMMQGLELLAYFRNRAPLDDSGMPKDRFSAEMPDATLATLKIQPSEPRDSAVYFCASGWGNEQFFGPGTRLTVL.

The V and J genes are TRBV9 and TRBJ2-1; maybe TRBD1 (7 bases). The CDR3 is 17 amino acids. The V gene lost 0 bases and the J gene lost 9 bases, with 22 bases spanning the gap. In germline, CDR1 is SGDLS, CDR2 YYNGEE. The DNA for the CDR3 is TGTGCCAGCAGCGTAGGAAGGGGGCTAGCGACCGACAGTGAGCAGTTCTTC. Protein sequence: CASSVGRGLATDSEQFF.

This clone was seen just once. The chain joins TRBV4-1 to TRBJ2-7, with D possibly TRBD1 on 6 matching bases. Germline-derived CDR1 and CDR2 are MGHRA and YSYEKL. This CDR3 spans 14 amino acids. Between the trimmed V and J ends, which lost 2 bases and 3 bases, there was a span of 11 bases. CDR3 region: CASSQIDRIYEQYF. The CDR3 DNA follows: TGCGCCAGCAGCCAAATCGACAGGATCTACGAGCAGTACTTC.

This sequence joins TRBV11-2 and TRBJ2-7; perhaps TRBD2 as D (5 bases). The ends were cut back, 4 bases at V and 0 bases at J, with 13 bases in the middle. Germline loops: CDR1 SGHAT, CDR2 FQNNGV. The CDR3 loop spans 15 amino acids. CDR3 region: CASSYELGNSYEQYF. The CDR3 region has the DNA TGTGCCAGCAGCTACGAGCTCGGGAACTCCTACGAGCAGTACTTC.

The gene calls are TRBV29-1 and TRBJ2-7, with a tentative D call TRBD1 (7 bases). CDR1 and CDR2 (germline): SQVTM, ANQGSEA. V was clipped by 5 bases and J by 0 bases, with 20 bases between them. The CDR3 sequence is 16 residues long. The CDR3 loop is CSVHAFGQGGSYEQYF. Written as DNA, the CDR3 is TGCAGCGTTCATGCCTTCGGGCAGGGGGGCTCCTACGAGCAGTACTTC.

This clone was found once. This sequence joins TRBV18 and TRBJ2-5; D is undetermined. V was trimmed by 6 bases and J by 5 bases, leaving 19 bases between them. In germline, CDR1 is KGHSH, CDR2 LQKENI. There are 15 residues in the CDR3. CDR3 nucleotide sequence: TGTGCCAGCTCCCCAGAGAACCTACGGACGGAGACCCAGTACTTC. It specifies CASSPENLRTETQYF.

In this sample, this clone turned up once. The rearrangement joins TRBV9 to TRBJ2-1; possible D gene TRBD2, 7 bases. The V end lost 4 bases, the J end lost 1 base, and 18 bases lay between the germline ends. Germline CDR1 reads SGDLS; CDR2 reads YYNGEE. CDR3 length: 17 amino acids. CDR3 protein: CASSPFGGPLSYNEQFF. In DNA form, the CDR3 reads TGTGCCAGCAGCCCCTTCGGGGGGCCATTGTCCTACAATGAGCAGTTCTTC.

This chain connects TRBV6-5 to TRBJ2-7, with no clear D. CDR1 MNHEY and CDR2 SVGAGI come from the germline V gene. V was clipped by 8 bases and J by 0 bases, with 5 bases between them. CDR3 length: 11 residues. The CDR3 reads CASASSYEQYF. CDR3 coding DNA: TGTGCCAGCGCGAGCTCCTACGAGCAGTACTTC.